The 13 T cell receptor beta chains listed next were all sequenced from one sample in a study of CD8 T cells in ankylosing spondylitis. TCRdb reprocessed the 5' RACE reads via MiXCR and lists one record per CDR3 protein. The table lists around 140,000 distinct CDR3 sequences, under 20% of them singletons. These receptors' antigens are unknown. Study results and caveats: A TCR beta motif made of about 8 highly homologous variants seemed typical of ankylosing spondylitis blood.

The material sequenced was blood, either unsorted or a sorted T cell fraction (not recorded which). The source of these receptors is a male donor with ankylosing spondylitis.

This clonotype has just a few counts. The chain recombines TRBV29-1 with TRBJ2-7; tentative D call: TRBD2 (7 bases). The length of the CDR3 is 15 residues. Germline V gene data show CDR1 as SQVTM and CDR2 as ANQGSEA. V lost 0 bases, J lost 4 bases, and 16 bases lay in between. The CDR3 DNA sequence: TGCAGCGTTGAAGAAGGGGCGGGGGCGAGATACGAGCAGTACTTC. This sequence encodes CSVEEGAGARYEQYF.

This clonotype was observed a handful of times. V and J are TRBV9 and TRBJ2-1; 10 bases fit TRBD1. The junction had 2 bases not matched to a gene; V was cut back by 0 bases and J by 5 bases. The CDR3 is made up of 15 amino acids. Germline V lookup: CDR1 SGDLS, CDR2 YYNGEE. CDR3 region: CASSVGTGGNNEQFF. In DNA form, the CDR3 reads TGTGCCAGCAGCGTAGGGACAGGGGGTAACAATGAGCAGTTCTTC.

The rearrangement uses TRBV7-9 and TRBJ2-7; D is unclear. This CDR3 is 11 amino acids long. V lost 5 bases, J lost 6 bases, and 8 bases lay in between. Germline lookup yields CDR1 SEHNR and CDR2 FQNEAQ (reference sequence). The CDR3 spells CASSSIGEQYF. For the CDR3, the DNA is TGTGCCAGCAGCAGTATTGGCGAGCAGTACTTC.

V gene TRBV20-1 combines with J gene TRBJ2-7, with D perhaps being TRBD1 or TRBD2 (5 bases each). Germline CDR1 DFQATT, CDR2 SNEGSKA (reference sequence). The CDR3 length is 17 residues. Trimming left V 1 base short and J 2 bases short, with 21 bases between. The CDR3 DNA reads TGCAGTGCTAGAGGGGGTAGAATGGGGGAAGATCCCTACGAGCAGTACTTC. As protein: CSARGGRMGEDPYEQYF.

This clonotype was seen a handful of times. CDR3 region: CASSVYGGISDTQYF. The CDR3 DNA reads TGTGCCAGCAGCGTTTATGGCGGGATCTCAGATACGCAGTATTTT. The chain uses TRBV9 and TRBJ2-3; tentatively, D is TRBD2 (6 bases). Trimming took off 2 bases at V and 4 bases at J, with 14 bases between the two ends. Germline CDR1 reads SGDLS; CDR2 reads YYNGEE. The CDR3 consists of 15 residues.

The chain has TRBV5-6 and TRBJ2-2; TRBD2 aligns across 14 bases. Germline V gives CDR1 SGHDT, CDR2 YYEEEE. V was pared by 4 bases and J by 5 bases, with 4 bases of the junction left unmatched. The CDR3 contains 16 residues. The DNA of the CDR3 is TGTGCCAGCAGCCACGGGACTAGCGGGAGTACCGGGGAGCTGTTTTTT. Its translation: CASSHGTSGSTGELFF. The full variable domain, completed using reference TRBV5-6 and TRBJ2-2, is DAGVTQSPTHLIKTRGQQVTLRCSPKSGHDTVSWYQQALGQGPQFIFQYYEEEERQRGNFPDRFSGHQFPNYSSELNVNALLLGDSALYLCASSHGTSGSTGELFFGEGSRLTVL.

This clonotype was detected ten times or more. The rearrangement links TRBV20-1 to TRBJ2-1; no clear D gene. CDR1 and CDR2 from the germline V gene are DFQATT and SNEGSKA (reference sequence). The ends were cut back, 6 bases at V and 2 bases at J, with 11 bases in the middle. The length of the CDR3 is 13 residues. This CDR3 reads CSAWAPTYNEQFF. CDR3 sequence (DNA): TGCAGTGCCTGGGCTCCGACCTACAATGAGCAGTTCTTC.

The chain has TRBV4-1 and TRBJ2-1, with no clear D. Germline V gene sequence: CDR1 MGHRA, CDR2 YSYEKL. This CDR3 contains 13 residues. Trimming removed 3 bases from V and 6 bases from J, with 9 bases in between. The chain's CDR3 is CASSQFRVNEQFF. CDR3 in DNA: TGCGCCAGCAGCCAGTTCCGAGTCAATGAGCAGTTCTTC.

The rearrangement links TRBV4-1 to TRBJ2-1; D is undetermined. Between the trimmed V and J ends, which lost 4 bases and 10 bases, there was a span of 14 bases. The germline V gene has CDR1 MGHRA and CDR2 YSYEKL. The CDR3 length is 13 residues. This CDR3 is CASSPYAGYEQFF. In DNA, the CDR3 is TGCGCCAGCAGCCCCTATGCTGGGTACGAGCAGTTCTTC.

The chain combines TRBV15 with TRBJ2-6; possible D gene TRBD2, 6 bases. Germline V gives CDR1 LNHNV, CDR2 YYDKDF (reference sequence). The ends were cut back, 4 bases at V and 2 bases at J, with 12 bases in the middle. This CDR3 comprises 16 residues. CDR3 nucleotide sequence: TGTGCCACCAGCACCAAGCCGGGGGCTGGGGCCAACGTCCTGACTTTC. This gives the protein CATSTKPGAGANVLTF.

This chain joins TRBV27 and TRBJ2-5; D unclear. The CDR3 sequence is 13 residues long. Germline V gives CDR1 MNHEY, CDR2 SMNVEV (reference sequence). Trimming cost V 3 bases and J 5 bases, with 10 bases left between them. CDR3 in amino acids: CASSLSSVETQYF. Here the CDR3 DNA reads TGTGCCAGCAGTTTGTCGAGCGTGGAGACCCAGTACTTC.

The rearrangement joins TRBV4-2 to TRBJ2-6, with 7 bases identical to TRBD1. The germline V gene has CDR1 LGHNA and CDR2 YNFKEQ. This CDR3 is built from 17 residues. V gave up 2 bases and J gave up 0 bases; unmatched junction bases: 4. In DNA, the CDR3 is TGTGCCAGCAGCCAACCTACAGGGGTCTCTGGGGCCAACGTCCTGACTTTC. Protein: CASSQPTGVSGANVLTF.

There are many counts of this clonotype. This chain links TRBV27 with TRBJ1-3, with a weak D call TRBD1 (5 bases). V lost 2 bases, J lost 6 bases, and 11 bases lay in between. Germline V gene lookup returns CDR1 MNHEY and CDR2 SMNVEV (reference sequence). This CDR3 contains 14 residues. CDR3: CASSLGAASNTIYF. CDR3 sequence (DNA): TGTGCCAGCAGTTTAGGGGCCGCTTCAAACACCATATATTTT.